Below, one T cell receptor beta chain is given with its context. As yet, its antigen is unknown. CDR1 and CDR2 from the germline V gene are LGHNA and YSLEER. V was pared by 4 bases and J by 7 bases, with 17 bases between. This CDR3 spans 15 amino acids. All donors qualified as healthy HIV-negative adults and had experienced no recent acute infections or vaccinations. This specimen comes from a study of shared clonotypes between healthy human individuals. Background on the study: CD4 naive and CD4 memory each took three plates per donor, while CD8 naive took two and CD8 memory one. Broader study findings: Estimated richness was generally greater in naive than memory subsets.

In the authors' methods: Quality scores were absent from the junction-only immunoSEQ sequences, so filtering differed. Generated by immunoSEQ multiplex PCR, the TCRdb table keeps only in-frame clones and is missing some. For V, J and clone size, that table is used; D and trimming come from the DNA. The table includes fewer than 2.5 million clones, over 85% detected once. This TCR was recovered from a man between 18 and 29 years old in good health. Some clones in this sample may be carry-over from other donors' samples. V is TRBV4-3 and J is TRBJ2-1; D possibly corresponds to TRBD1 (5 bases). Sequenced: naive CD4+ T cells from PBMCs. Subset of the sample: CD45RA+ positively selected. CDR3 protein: CASSLQGFGWNEQFF. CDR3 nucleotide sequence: TGCGCCAGCAGCCTGCAGGGTTTTGGTTGGAATGAGCAGTTCTTC.